This T cell receptor beta chain is from a study of blood T cell repertoires in COVID-19. Study background: The United States, Italy and Spain supplied acute and convalescent COVID-19 samples. Nucleic acid was either cDNA or gDNA, and it came from T cells, B-cell-depleted T cells, or PBMCs.

Per germline, CDR1 SGHNT and CDR2 YENEEA. The CDR3 consists of 15 residues. V lost 5 bases, J lost 2 bases, and 3 bases stayed unmatched. Clones were sequenced by immunoSEQ multiplex PCR, and TCRdb holds only the in-frame ones, with some missing. The table includes 120,000 or so clones, around 77% detected once. Of note for this clone: This sample also contains other DNA sequences that code for the same CDR3.

Source material: peripheral blood. The rearrangement links TRBV11-3 to TRBJ2-7; 13 nucleotides match TRBD2. This sequence was found in a human donor in a cohort sampled during active COVID-19. CDR3 DNA sequence: TGTGCCAGCAGCCTAACTAGCGGGAGGGCCTACGAGCAGTACTTC. This sequence encodes CASSLTSGRAYEQYF.